The following is a TCR beta chain sequence with its context. Unique molecular identifiers were incorporated when the TCRbeta library was constructed. Each CDR3 protein gets one entry after TCRdb re-called the PCR reads with MiXCR. The sample includes around 410,000 distinct CDR3 sequences, roughly a tenth of them seen just once. The data belong to a study of T-cell reconstitution after alpha-beta-depleted transplantation in children. Germline CDR1 is SGHVS and CDR2 is FNYEAQ. Trimming pared 1 base from V and 3 bases from J, leaving 12 bases between. The CDR3 length is 15 residues. The source was PBMCs from the stem cell graft donor, collected from the stem cell graft. The source of this sequence is a human donor who donated a stem cell graft to a child with acute myeloid leukemia. V gene TRBV7-6 combines with J gene TRBJ2-5, with D perhaps matching TRBD2 (5 bases). The CDR3, as DNA: TGTGCCAGCAGCTTAGGAACTAGACGAAAAGAGACCCAGTACTTC. Residues: CASSLGTRRKETQYF.